Listed below are T cell receptor beta chains from one sample, sequenced in a study of T-cell reconstitution after alpha-beta-depleted transplantation in children. TCRdb reprocessed the PCR reads with MiXCR, giving one entry per CDR3 protein. The table lists about 98,000 distinct CDR3 sequences, 6% to 9% of them singletons. Sequencing was performed on PBMCs, taken before TCRalphabeta/CD19-depleted stem cell transplant. The receptors here all came from a boy aged 2 to 9 with acute lymphoblastic leukemia, due to receive a stem cell transplant. Each CDR3 is given without its conserved first and last residue. A D gene is named only where the DNA matches it firmly.

v_gene	d_gene	j_gene	CDR3aa
TRBV20-1	.	TRBJ2-7	SATARALSYEQY
TRBV10-3	.	TRBJ1-1	AIREGGTDTEAF
TRBV18	TRBD2	TRBJ2-3	ASSGLAGSTDTQY
TRBV18	.	TRBJ1-6	ASSPPQGPDSPLH
TRBV6-5	TRBD2	TRBJ2-3	ASSYRTSGANTDTQY
TRBV20-1	TRBD2	TRBJ2-1	SATGTSNEQF
TRBV12-3/TRBV12-4	.	TRBJ1-1	ASSFSNTEAF
TRBV7-2	TRBD2	TRBJ2-7	ASSLGLAGNRYEQY
TRBV11-2	TRBD1	TRBJ1-1	ASSLEGQFYTEAF
TRBV19	.	TRBJ2-1	ASSILPNTYNEQF
TRBV4-3	.	TRBJ2-3	ASSQESATGLPDTQY
TRBV20-1	.	TRBJ2-1	SAPGLSYNEQF
TRBV6-1	.	TRBJ2-4	ATKNRDLAKNIQY
TRBV5-1	.	TRBJ2-7	ASSSGPFSYEQY
TRBV29-1	.	TRBJ1-2	SVDGYGYT
TRBV20-1	TRBD2	TRBJ2-7	SADPGLAVYEQY
TRBV27	.	TRBJ1-2	ASSLSGHNYGYT